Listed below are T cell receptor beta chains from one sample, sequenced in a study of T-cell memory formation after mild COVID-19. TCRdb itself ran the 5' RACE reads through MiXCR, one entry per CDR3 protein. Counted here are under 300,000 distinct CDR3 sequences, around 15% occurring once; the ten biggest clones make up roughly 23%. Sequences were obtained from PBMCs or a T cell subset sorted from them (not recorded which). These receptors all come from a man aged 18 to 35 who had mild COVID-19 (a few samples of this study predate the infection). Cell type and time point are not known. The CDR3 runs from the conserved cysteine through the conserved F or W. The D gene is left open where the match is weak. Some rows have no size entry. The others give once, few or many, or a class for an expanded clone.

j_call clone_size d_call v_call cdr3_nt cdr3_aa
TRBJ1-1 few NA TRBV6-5 TGTGCCAGCAGTTACTCGAGGGGTCTGAACACTGAAGCTTTCTTT CASSYSRGLNTEAFF
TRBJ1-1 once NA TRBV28 TGTGCCAGCAGTTCCGGGGCGCGTGGGACTGAAGCTTTCTTT CASSSGARGTEAFF
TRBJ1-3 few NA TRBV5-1 TGCGCCAGCAGCTTGTCCGTTCTAACCTCTGGAAACACCATATATTTT CASSLSVLTSGNTIYF
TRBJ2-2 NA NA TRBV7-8 TGTGCCAGCAGCTTAGTTACGAGGGCAGGAGCTAGGACCGGGGAGCTGTTTTTT CASSLVTRAGARTGELFF
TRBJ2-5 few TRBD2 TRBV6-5 TGTGCCAGCAGAGATACCGGGAGGGTGAGGGAGACCCAGTACTTC CASRDTGRVRETQYF
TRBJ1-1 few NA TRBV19 TGTGCCAGTCGGTTAGCCTGGGACCGACAGAACACTGAAGCTTTCTTT CASRLAWDRQNTEAFF
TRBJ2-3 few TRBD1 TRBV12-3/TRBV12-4 TGTGCCAGCAGTTTAGCGAGAGGACAGGAGGCAGATACGCAGTATTTT CASSLARGQEADTQYF
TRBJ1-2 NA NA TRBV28 TGTGCCAGCAGTTTCCGTAACTATGGCTACACCTTC CASSFRNYGYTF
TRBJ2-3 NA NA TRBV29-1 TGCAGCGTTGAACCTGGAGGGAGTCAAGATACGCAGTATTTT CSVEPGGSQDTQYF
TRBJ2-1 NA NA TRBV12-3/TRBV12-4 TGTGCCAGCAGTTTAGCAACCCCAGGGGGGCGGTTCTTC CASSLATPGGRFF
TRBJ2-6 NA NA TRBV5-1 TGCGCCAGCAGAGTTGCCTCTGGGGCCAACGTCCTGACTTTC CASRVASGANVLTF
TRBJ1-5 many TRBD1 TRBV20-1 TGCAGTGCAAAGACAGGGGTCAATCAGCCCCAGCATTTT CSAKTGVNQPQHF
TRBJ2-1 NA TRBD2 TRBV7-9 TGTGCCAGCAGCTTAACAGCGGGGGGCTCTAATGAGCAGTTCTTC CASSLTAGGSNEQFF
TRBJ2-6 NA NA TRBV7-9 TGTGCCAGCAGCTCTAACAGGGCCCCCTCCTCTGGGGCCAACGTCCTGACTTTC CASSSNRAPSSGANVLTF
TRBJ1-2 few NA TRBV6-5 TGTGCCAGCAGGGAGGCATATGGCTACACCTTC CASREAYGYTF
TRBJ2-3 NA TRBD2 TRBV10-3 TGTGCCATCAGACCTCTAGCGGGGGAGCAGTCAGGCACAGATACGCAGTATTTT CAIRPLAGEQSGTDTQYF
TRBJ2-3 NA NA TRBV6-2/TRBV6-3 TGTGCCAGCAGTTACTCGAAGCTCCTCCCAGATACGCAGTATTTT CASSYSKLLPDTQYF
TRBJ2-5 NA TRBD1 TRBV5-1 TGCGCCAGCAGCTCCGGGACAGGGGGTTCAAGGGGTAACCAAGAGACCCAGTACTTC CASSSGTGGSRGNQETQYF
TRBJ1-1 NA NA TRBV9 TGTGCCAGCAGCGCACTAACCGGGACACAGAACACTGAAGCTTTCTTT CASSALTGTQNTEAFF
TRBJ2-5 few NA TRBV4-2 TGTGCCAGCAGCCAAGAGTCGGCGGGGTCTTCGGAATGGGAGACCCAGTACTTC CASSQESAGSSEWETQYF
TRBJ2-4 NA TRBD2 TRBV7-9 TGTGCCAGCAGCGGGGGACTAATGAAGAACATTCAGTACTTC CASSGGLMKNIQYF
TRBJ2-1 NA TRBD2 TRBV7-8 TGTGCCAGCAGCTTAGAACTTAGCGGGGGAAAGTTCTTC CASSLELSGGKFF
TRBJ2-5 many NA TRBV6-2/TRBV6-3 TGTGCCAGCAGTCCCGGACAAGAGACCCAGTACTTC CASSPGQETQYF
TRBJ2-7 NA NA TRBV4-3 TGCGCCAGCAGCCAAGACAGGAGTTTCGGCGAGCAGTACTTC CASSQDRSFGEQYF
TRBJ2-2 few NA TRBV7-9 TGTGCCAGCAGCTTCAGAGGCGGGCAGCTGTTTTTT CASSFRGGQLFF
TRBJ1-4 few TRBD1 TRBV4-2 TGTGCCAGCAGCCAACTACGGGACAGTGGTGAAAAACTGTTTTTT CASSQLRDSGEKLFF
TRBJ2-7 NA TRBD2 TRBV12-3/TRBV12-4 TGTGCCAGCAGTCTCGGGGGGGCTGGGTACTTC CASSLGGAGYF
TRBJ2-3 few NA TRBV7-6 TGTGCCAGCAGCTTAGGCGGTCGGATGGATACGCAGTATTTT CASSLGGRMDTQYF
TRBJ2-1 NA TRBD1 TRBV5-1 TGCGCCAGCACCCCGGACAGGGCCGTCAATGAGCAGTTCTTC CASTPDRAVNEQFF
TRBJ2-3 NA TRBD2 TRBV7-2 TGTGCCAGCAGCGTTATGGGGGGGTGGTCAGATACGCAGTATTTT CASSVMGGWSDTQYF
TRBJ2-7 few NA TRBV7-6 TGTGCCAGCAGCCCTGACCGGTACGAGCAGTACTTC CASSPDRYEQYF
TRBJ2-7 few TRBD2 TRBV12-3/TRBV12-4 TGTGCCAGCAGTAGGACTAGGTCTTCCTACGAGCAGTACTTC CASSRTRSSYEQYF
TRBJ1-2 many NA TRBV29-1 TGCAGCGCGATCGTTGGGACGGGGAACTATGGCTACACCTTC CSAIVGTGNYGYTF
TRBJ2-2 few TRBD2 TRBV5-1 TGCGCCAGCAGCTCGCTAGCGGGGGGACGGCCGGAGCTGTTTTTT CASSSLAGGRPELFF
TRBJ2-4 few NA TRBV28 TGTGCCAGCACCGAAACCCGACCGGGCGCCAAAAACATTCAGTACTTC CASTETRPGAKNIQYF
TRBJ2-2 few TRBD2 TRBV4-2 TGTGCCAGCAGCCAAGATCCAGCGGGGGCCCTCAGCGGGGAGCTGTTTTTT CASSQDPAGALSGELFF
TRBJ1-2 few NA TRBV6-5 TGTGCCAGCAGTTACGGGCAGCTCTATGGCTACACCTTC CASSYGQLYGYTF
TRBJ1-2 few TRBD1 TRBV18 TGTGCCAGCTCACCACAGGGGGCCACGGCTAACTATGGCTACACCTTC CASSPQGATANYGYTF
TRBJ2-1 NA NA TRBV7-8 TGTGCCAGCAGGCCAAACCGGGACACGAGCTCCTACAATGAGCAGTTCTTC CASRPNRDTSSYNEQFF
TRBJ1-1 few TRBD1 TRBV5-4 TGTGCCAGCAGCTCTCATACAGGGGGGACTGAAGCTTTCTTT CASSSHTGGTEAFF
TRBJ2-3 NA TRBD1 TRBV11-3 TGTGCCAGCAGCTTAGATGGGGCAGGGGGAACAGATACGCAGTATTTT CASSLDGAGGTDTQYF
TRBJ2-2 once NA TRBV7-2 TGTGCCAGCAGCTTTACCTTAGACGACACCGGGGAGCTGTTTTTT CASSFTLDDTGELFF
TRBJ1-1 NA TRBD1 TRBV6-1 TGTGCCAGCAGTGACGAGGGACAGGGTCCCGAGGGGCCTGAAGCTTTCTTT CASSDEGQGPEGPEAFF